These 27 T cell receptor beta chains came from one sample sequenced in a study of read filtering for tumor transcriptome and immune sequencing. The library was built from approximately 400 ng RNA with molecular barcoded adaptors for alpha/delta and beta/gamma chains. Using its own MiXCR run on the reads, TCRdb lists one record per CDR3 protein. Among more than 45,000 distinct CDR3 sequences listed, approximately 18% were seen once. The sample consisted of a population of CD138-negative cells sorted from bone marrow. The receptors here all came from a donor aged 40 or older with multiple myeloma.

This clonotype was counted at least ten times. This chain joins TRBV7-2 and TRBJ1-5; no definite D call. The germline gives CDR1 SGHTA, CDR2 FQGNSA. The CDR3 has 13 amino acids. V was shortened by 1 base and J by 6 bases, with 7 bases between the two germline ends. The CDR3 is CASSLDYSQPQHF. DNA of the CDR3: TGTGCCAGCAGCTTAGACTATAGTCAGCCCCAGCATTTT.

This clonotype was seen ten or more times. The chain carries TRBV30 and TRBJ2-3; 12 positions match TRBD2. The CDR3 has 16 amino acids. CDR1 is GTSNPN, CDR2 SVGIG, per germline (reference sequence). The V gene end was trimmed by 2 bases and the J gene end by 0 bases; junction bases not matched to a gene: 3. The CDR3: CAWSTGTSGSTDTQYF. The CDR3, as DNA: TGTGCCTGGAGTACGGGGACTAGCGGGAGCACAGATACGCAGTATTTT.

With regard to this clonotype: A read error may explain this, as a much larger clone is one base away. The rearrangement links TRBV7-9 to TRBJ2-1; TRBD2 might be the D (6 bases). This CDR3 spans 14 amino acids. Germline V gene lookup returns CDR1 SEHNR and CDR2 FQNEAQ (reference sequence). The CDR3 sequence is CASRYNSGYNDQFF. CDR3 bases: TGTGCCAGCCGTTACAATAGCGGATACAATGATCAGTTCTTC.

This clonotype was recorded at least ten times. J is TRBJ2-6 and V is TRBV4-1; D is ambiguous. CDR3 size: 19 residues. V was trimmed by 4 bases and J by 0 bases, leaving 19 bases between them. Looked up from germline, CDR1 is MGHRA and CDR2 is YSYEKL. The CDR3 protein is CASSPSRGVTFSGANVLTF. CDR3 DNA sequence: TGCGCCAGCAGCCCGAGCCGTGGAGTGACTTTCTCTGGGGCCAACGTCCTGACTTTC.

This clonotype was observed at least ten times. The chain is built from TRBV4-1 and TRBJ1-1; TRBD1 agrees at 10 bases. The CDR3 loop spans 13 amino acids. V shed 4 bases and J 7 bases; nucleotides not matched to a gene: 3. CDR1 is MGHRA, CDR2 YSYEKL, per germline. The CDR3 DNA sequence: TGCGCCAGCAGCCTCGGACAGGGGGTTGAAGCTTTCTTT. Residues: CASSLGQGVEAFF.

In this sample, this clonotype turned up a few times. This chain uses TRBV7-2 with TRBJ1-4, with a weak D call TRBD1 (6 bases). The CDR3 is made up of 17 amino acids. V shed 2 bases and J shed 7 bases, with 20 bases lying between them. The germline CDR1 and CDR2 sequences are SGHTA and FQGNSA. The CDR3 DNA reads TGTGCCAGCAGCTTATCGCCCGGGGGGCCGAATCTTGAAAAACTGTTTTTT. Its protein product is CASSLSPGGPNLEKLFF. The complete variable domain, with remaining parts taken from reference TRBV7-2 and TRBJ1-4, reads GAGVSQSPSNKVTEKGKDVELRCDPISGHTALYWYRQSLGQGLEFLIYFQGNSAPDKSGLPSDRFSAERTGGSVSTLTIQRTQQEDSAVYLCASSLSPGGPNLEKLFFGSGTQLSVL.

This clonotype was detected only a few times. The rearrangement uses TRBV11-3 and TRBJ2-1; D may be TRBD2 (6 bases). The CDR3 is 16 residues long. Germline CDR1 reads SGHNT; CDR2 reads YENEEA. The germline V and J ends were trimmed by 1 base and 5 bases, with 15 bases remaining between them. CDR3 residues: CASSLVGSGMNNEQFF. The CDR3 DNA reads as TGTGCCAGCAGCTTAGTGGGTAGCGGCATGAACAATGAGCAGTTCTTC.

This clonotype was found many times. The chain uses TRBV24-1 and TRBJ2-2; 10 bases line up with TRBD1. The length of the CDR3 is 15 residues. The J segment lost 7 bases and the V segment lost 4 bases, leaving 5 bases of the junction unmatched. CDR1 and CDR2 (germline): KGHDR, SFDVKD. The CDR3 nucleotides read TGTGCCACCAGTGACGCAGACAGGGGGCTCGGGGAGCTGTTTTTT. Translated: CATSDADRGLGELFF.

There are many counts of this clonotype. V gene TRBV19 combines with J gene TRBJ2-1, with 8 bases lining up with TRBD2. V shed 6 bases, J shed 0 bases, and the junction held 4 bases outside the gene matches. CDR1 is LNHDA and CDR2 is SQIVND in the germline V gene (reference sequence). CDR3 size: 15 residues. CDR3 DNA sequence: TGTGCCAGTAGCAAGGGACTAGTCTCCTACAATGAGCAGTTCTTC. Its protein product is CASSKGLVSYNEQFF.

This clonotype was observed at least ten times. This sequence joins TRBV6-5 and TRBJ2-5; 7 positions agree with TRBD2. Losses at the gene ends were 5 bases for V and 5 bases for J; bases not matched to a gene: 8. CDR3 length: 14 residues. Germline V CDR1 and CDR2: MNHEY, SVGAGI. CDR3 in amino acids: CASSPPGGMETQYF. Written as DNA, the CDR3 is TGTGCCAGCAGTCCCCCGGGAGGCATGGAGACCCAGTACTTC.

This clonotype was counted at least ten times. V and J are TRBV12-5 and TRBJ2-5; D is uncertain. Germline lookup yields CDR1 LGHNT and CDR2 FRNRAP. Trimming cost V 5 bases and J 4 bases, with 11 bases left between them. This CDR3 spans 13 amino acids. This CDR3 is CASGGEVAETQYF. For the CDR3, the DNA is TGTGCTAGTGGTGGCGAAGTAGCAGAGACCCAGTACTTC.

At least ten counts were recorded for this clonotype. The chain joins TRBV7-2 to TRBJ1-5, with D perhaps TRBD1 (6 bases). Germline loops: CDR1 SGHTA, CDR2 FQGNSA. The CDR3 totals 16 residues. The V gene lost 1 base and the J gene lost 3 bases, with 13 bases spanning the gap. The CDR3 reads CASSLEGGGNNQPQHF. CDR3 nucleotide sequence: TGTGCCAGCAGCTTAGAAGGGGGTGGTAACAATCAGCCCCAGCATTTT.

This clonotype has at least ten counts. V and J are TRBV5-4 and TRBJ2-4, with D tentatively TRBD2 (6 bases). The V end lost 4 bases, the J end lost 0 bases, and 11 bases lay between the germline ends. The CDR3 runs to 15 residues. Germline CDR1 and CDR2: SGHNT and YYREEE (reference sequence). The CDR3 loop is CASSAGRIAKNIQYF. As DNA, the CDR3 is TGTGCCAGCAGCGCAGGGAGGATAGCCAAAAACATTCAGTACTTC.

The J gene is TRBJ1-1, the V gene TRBV7-2; no clear D. Germline CDR1 is SGHTA and CDR2 is FQGNSA. This CDR3 is built from 13 residues. V lost 8 bases and J lost 1, with 11 bases in between. The CDR3 bases are TGTGCCAGCTCTTATCTGCCGAACACTGAAGCTTTCTTT. It yields the protein CASSYLPNTEAFF.

This clonotype was recorded at least ten times. The genes are TRBV5-6 and TRBJ2-5; TRBD1 matches 9 bases. Germline-derived CDR1 and CDR2 are SGHDT and YYEEEE. V lost 3 bases to trimming and J lost 3 bases; unmatched junction nucleotides: 9. This CDR3 spans 16 amino acids. The CDR3 sequence is CASSSWTGVQEETQYF. In nucleotides, the CDR3 is TGTGCCAGCAGCTCCTGGACAGGGGTCCAGGAAGAGACCCAGTACTTC.

This clonotype appeared many times. This chain joins TRBV11-2 and TRBJ2-7; the D gene is possibly TRBD1 (6 bases). CDR3 length: 15 residues. The germline gives CDR1 SGHAT, CDR2 FQNNGV. V lost 0 bases, J lost 3 bases, and 12 bases lay in between. Written as DNA, the CDR3 is TGTGCCAGCAGCTTAGATGCAGGGGCGCGCTACGAGCAGTACTTC. Amino acid sequence: CASSLDAGARYEQYF.

There are many counts of this clonotype. This chain uses TRBV5-8 with TRBJ2-5; 10 bases line up with TRBD1. The trim removed 5 bases at V and 2 bases at J, leaving 9 bases unmatched. This CDR3 region has 16 residues. Germline CDR1 reads SGHTS; CDR2 reads YDEGEE. CDR3 sequence: CASSRRTGGLQETQYF. CDR3 DNA: TGTGCCAGCAGTAGGAGGACAGGGGGTTTGCAAGAGACCCAGTACTTC.

This clonotype was seen ten or more times. The chain uses TRBV20-1 and TRBJ2-7; TRBD1 matches 8 bases. The CDR3 is 14 amino acids. CDR1 DFQATT and CDR2 SNEGSKA come from the germline V gene (reference sequence). Trimming at V came to 3 bases and at J to 6 bases, leaving 10 bases not matched to a gene. Here the CDR3 reads CSARAGQGEGEQYF. The CDR3 DNA reads TGCAGTGCTAGGGCAGGACAGGGAGAAGGCGAGCAGTACTTC.

As to this clonotype: Likely a read error: the CDR3 ends without its conserved phenylalanine or tryptophan. Because the CDR3's place on the DNA is in doubt, the DNA is left out and the CDR3 is given as listed by TCRdb. The V gene is TRBV7-6, the J gene TRBJ2-3. The CDR3 spans 15 residues, counting both ends. Germline lookup yields CDR1 SGHVS and CDR2 FNYEAQ. The CDR3 loop reads CASSLSWGGTDTQCS.

This clonotype appeared many times. The chain has TRBV20-1 and TRBJ2-1; TRBD2 agrees at 7 bases. Per germline, CDR1 DFQATT and CDR2 SNEGSKA (reference sequence). The CDR3 extends over 11 amino acids. V gave up 6 bases and J gave up 12 bases; unmatched junction bases: 8. The CDR3 is CSAIGGRGQFF. The DNA for the CDR3 is TGCAGTGCCATCGGCGGGAGAGGGCAGTTCTTC.

The V and J genes are TRBV6-2 or TRBV6-3 and TRBJ2-1, with 10 bases that match TRBD2. Per the germline V gene, CDR1 is MNHEY and CDR2 is SVGEGT. The CDR3 totals 15 residues. V shed 5 bases and J 8 bases; nucleotides not matched to a gene: 9. The CDR3: CASSALAGEGDEQFF. The CDR3 DNA reads as TGTGCCAGCAGTGCTCTAGCGGGAGAGGGGGATGAGCAGTTCTTC.

This clonotype turned up a few times. The rearrangement links TRBV5-1 to TRBJ2-3; possible D gene TRBD2, 6 bases. This CDR3 has 16 amino acids. V lost 3 bases, J lost 3 bases, and 17 bases lay in between. Germline-derived CDR1 and CDR2 are SGHRS and YFSETQ. CDR3 bases: TGCGCCAGCAGCTGGGGGGAGGAGCGGATAACAGATACGCAGTATTTT. This sequence encodes CASSWGEERITDTQYF.

Ten or more counts support this clonotype. J is TRBJ2-1 and V is TRBV5-1; either TRBD1 or TRBD2 may supply D (5 bases each). Germline assignment: CDR1 SGHRS and CDR2 YFSETQ. V shed 2 bases and J shed 6 bases, with 9 bases lying between them. CDR3 length: 13 residues. DNA for the CDR3: TGCGCCAGCAGCTTCGGGACCGGCAATGAGCAGTTCTTC. Encoded protein: CASSFGTGNEQFF.

A word on this clonotype: This could be a read error, since a much larger clone is one nucleotide away. The chain carries TRBV29-1 and TRBJ1-4, with D possibly matching TRBD1 (5 bases). CDR3 length equals 13 residues. Germline lookup yields CDR1 SQVTM and CDR2 ANQGSEA. V lost 1 base, J lost 16 bases, and 19 bases lay in between. The CDR3: CSVEGVIRGRQFF. The CDR3 nucleotides read TGCAGCGTTGAAGGGGTGATCCGGGGCCGGCAGTTTTTT.

This clonotype showed up many times. The chain is built from TRBV19 and TRBJ2-6; no reliable D call. From germline, CDR1 is LNHDA and CDR2 SQIVND (reference sequence). The CDR3 length is 15 residues. The ends were cut back, 3 bases at V and 2 bases at J, with 8 bases in the middle. CDR3 in DNA: TGTGCCAGTAGTATCCGTGGGCCTGGGGCCAACGTCCTGACTTTC. Amino acid sequence: CASSIRGPGANVLTF.

There are a few counts of this clonotype. The chain employs TRBV3-1 and TRBJ1-2, with D possibly being TRBD1 (6 bases). V was pared by 4 bases and J by 4 bases, with 19 bases between. The CDR3 totals 16 residues. Germline V gene lookup returns CDR1 LGHDT and CDR2 YNNKEL (reference sequence). The CDR3 region is CASSRPSPTGAYGYTF. The CDR3 region has the DNA TGTGCCAGCAGCCGACCCTCCCCGACAGGAGCCTATGGCTACACCTTC.

This clonotype was recorded a few times. For the CDR3, the DNA is TGCAGTGCTAGGCCACAAGGGGTCCGGGAGACCCAGTACTTC. Protein: CSARPQGVRETQYF. The rearrangement joins TRBV20-1 to TRBJ2-5; D is perhaps TRBD1 (5 bases). Germline assignment: CDR1 DFQATT and CDR2 SNEGSKA (reference sequence). Trimming removed 3 bases at V and 5 bases at J, with 16 bases between. This CDR3 spans 14 amino acids.